These T cell receptor beta chains were read from a single sample in a study of T cell changes during pregnancy in multiple sclerosis. The assay was immunoSEQ multiplex PCR, and TCRdb's table has in-frame clones only and misses some. The sample has approximately 65,000 clones, around nine tenths seen once. Sample: peripheral blood, taken in the third trimester of pregnancy. The receptor set was obtained from a female donor in good health, enrolled as a control in a pregnancy study. CDR3s include the opening cysteine and the closing phenylalanine or tryptophan. A D gene is named only where the DNA matches it firmly. The size field is filled for only some rows; it gives once, few, many or a size class.

d_call	clone_size	v_call	j_call	cdr3_aa	cdr3_nt
NA	NA	TRBV2	TRBJ2-7	CASSVPGQAYEQYF	TGTGCCAGCAGTGTACCCGGACAAGCCTACGAGCAGTACTTC
NA	NA	TRBV28	TRBJ1-6	CASTRGGASSYNSPLHF	TGTGCCAGCACTAGGGGGGGGGCGAGCTCCTATAATTCACCCCTCCACTTT
NA	NA	TRBV7-2	TRBJ2-7	CASSLQASYEQYF	TGTGCCAGCAGCTTACAGGCCTCCTACGAGCAGTACTTC
TRBD2	NA	TRBV12-5	TRBJ2-2	CASDKTSGAGELFF	TGTGCTAGTGACAAGACTAGCGGGGCCGGGGAGCTGTTTTTT
TRBD1	NA	TRBV7-9	TRBJ1-6	CASSPADRGRLSPLHF	TGTGCCAGCAGCCCAGCAGACAGGGGGCGCCTCTCACCCCTCCACTTT
NA	NA	TRBV7-8	TRBJ2-5	CASSGFSTGMAQYF	TGTGCCAGCAGCGGGTTTTCGACGGGAATGGCCCAGTACTTC
NA	NA	TRBV6-4	TRBJ2-2	CASSATGAAGELFF	TGTGCCAGCAGTGCAACAGGAGCAGCCGGGGAGCTGTTTTTT
NA	NA	TRBV9	TRBJ1-2	CASSVADAFGGYTF	TGTGCCAGCAGCGTAGCTGACGCGTTCGGGGGCTACACCTTC
TRBD1	NA	TRBV7-2	TRBJ1-2	CASSQRKPTGQGPIGYTF	TGTGCCAGCAGCCAACGGAAACCAACGGGACAGGGGCCTATCGGCTACACCTTC
NA	NA	TRBV4-3	TRBJ1-1	CASSQGTQRAFF	TGCGCCAGCAGCCAAGGTACCCAGAGGGCTTTCTTT
NA	NA	TRBV2	TRBJ2-5	CASSEWQGGQETQYF	TGTGCCAGCAGTGAATGGCAGGGTGGGCAAGAGACCCAGTACTTC
NA	NA	TRBV7-2	TRBJ2-1	CASSLGFRRDEQFF	TGTGCCAGCAGCTTAGGCTTCCGGCGGGATGAGCAGTTCTTC
TRBD1	NA	TRBV5-8	TRBJ2-7	CASSTVTGYYEQYF	TGTGCCAGCAGCACAGTGACAGGGTACTACGAGCAGTACTTC
TRBD1	NA	TRBV6-6	TRBJ2-2	CASSPRGRDTGELFF	TGTGCCAGCAGCCCCAGGGGGCGGGACACCGGGGAGCTGTTTTTT
NA	NA	TRBV4-1	TRBJ1-1	CASSPHGRFSEAFF	TGCGCCAGCAGCCCCCACGGGAGGTTCTCTGAAGCTTTCTTT
NA	few	TRBV7-9	TRBJ1-1	CATRMMDRNTEAFF	TGTGCCACGAGGATGATGGACAGAAACACTGAAGCTTTCTTT
TRBD1	NA	TRBV5-4	TRBJ2-2	CASSTRGQGNTGELFF	TGTGCCAGCTCCACTAGGGGGCAAGGGAACACCGGGGAGCTGTTTTTT
NA	NA	TRBV28	TRBJ2-1	CASSPRGTSSYNEQFF	TGTGCCAGCAGCCCGCGGGGAACCAGCTCCTACAATGAGCAGTTCTTC
NA	NA	TRBV27	TRBJ1-2	CASSLWPGGVNYGYTF	TGTGCCAGCAGTTTATGGCCGGGGGGAGTTAACTATGGCTACACCTTC
NA	once	TRBV18	TRBJ2-2	CASSPLQTTGGELFF	TGTGCCAGCTCACCGCTTCAAACGACAGGCGGGGAGCTGTTTTTT
NA	NA	TRBV7-3	TRBJ2-1	CASSLGLAGDEQFF	TGTGCCAGCAGCTTAGGTCTAGCCGGCGATGAGCAGTTCTTC
TRBD2	NA	TRBV29-1	TRBJ2-1	CSAPHSGGRQEQFF	TGCAGCGCCCCGCATAGCGGGGGTCGCCAGGAGCAGTTCTTC
NA	NA	TRBV9	TRBJ1-3	CASSVGGKNTIYF	TGTGCCAGCAGCGTAGGCGGAAAAAACACCATATATTTT
TRBD1	NA	TRBV27	TRBJ2-7	CASSYVRTGFDEQYF	TGTGCCAGCAGTTACGTTAGGACAGGGTTCGACGAGCAGTACTTC
NA	NA	TRBV18	TRBJ2-7	CASSRSSGTDEQYF	TGTGCCAGCTCCCGTTCTAGTGGAACCGACGAGCAGTACTTC
NA	NA	TRBV6-6	TRBJ1-6	CAPRPKYRDSPLHF	TGTGCCCCCAGGCCCAAATACAGGGACTCACCCCTCCACTTT
TRBD1	once	TRBV7-9	TRBJ2-7	CASSLRRGQGNYEQYF	TGTGCCAGCAGCTTAAGGCGCGGACAGGGGAACTACGAGCAGTACTTC
NA	NA	TRBV19	TRBJ1-2	CASKRSLNGDYGYTF	TGTGCCAGTAAACGGTCACTTAACGGAGACTATGGCTACACCTTC
NA	NA	TRBV4-2	TRBJ2-6	CASSQADSYPGANVLTF	TGTGCCAGCAGCCAAGCGGACAGTTACCCTGGGGCCAACGTCCTGACTTTC
TRBD1	NA	TRBV5-5	TRBJ2-7	CASSFGTGTYEQYF	TGTGCCAGCAGCTTTGGGACAGGCACCTACGAGCAGTACTTC
TRBD1	NA	TRBV15	TRBJ1-5	CATSRTGQGNQPQHF	TGTGCCACCAGCAGAACCGGACAGGGGAATCAGCCCCAGCATTTT
NA	NA	TRBV4-3	TRBJ1-5	CASSQARGTAPQHF	TGCGCCAGCAGCCAAGCGCGGGGGACCGCGCCCCAGCATTTT
NA	NA	TRBV7-3	TRBJ1-1	CASSPTPGGRAFF	TGTGCCAGCAGCCCCACCCCGGGGGGGAGAGCTTTCTTT
NA	NA	TRBV7-3	TRBJ2-1	CASSPGEGQNNEQFF	TGTGCCAGCAGTCCAGGGGAGGGGCAGAACAATGAGCAGTTCTTC
NA	NA	TRBV5-4	TRBJ1-2	CASSLDRYYGYTF	TGTGCCAGCAGCTTGGACAGGTACTATGGCTACACCTTC
NA	few	TRBV28	TRBJ2-2	CASRVRQFPTGELFF	TGTGCCAGCAGAGTAAGACAGTTCCCAACCGGGGAGCTGTTTTTT
NA	NA	TRBV28	TRBJ2-4	CASSLGFLAKNIQYF	TGTGCCAGCAGTTTGGGCTTCCTAGCCAAAAACATTCAGTACTTC
TRBD2	once	TRBV5-4	TRBJ2-3	CASGTSADTQYF	TGTGCCAGCGGGACTAGCGCAGATACGCAGTATTTT
TRBD1	once	TRBV30	TRBJ1-6	CAWNLKGGAYGTLHF	TGTGCCTGGAATTTGAAAGGGGGCGCGTATGGCACCCTCCACTTT
NA	NA	TRBV7-2	TRBJ2-3	CASSLARRDTQYF	TGTGCCAGCAGCTTAGCGAGGAGGGATACGCAGTATTTT
NA	NA	TRBV19	TRBJ1-3	CASSIVHSLGSGNTIYF	TGTGCCAGTAGTATAGTGCACTCCCTAGGCTCTGGAAACACCATATATTTT
NA	NA	TRBV2	TRBJ2-3	CASSEGEAGSTDTQYF	TGTGCCAGCAGTGAAGGGGAGGCTGGAAGCACAGATACGCAGTATTTT
TRBD2	NA	TRBV7-2	TRBJ2-3	CASKRTGTSAPDTQYF	TGTGCCAGCAAAAGAACCGGGACTAGCGCCCCAGATACGCAGTATTTT
NA	NA	TRBV29-1	TRBJ2-1	CSVEGWAGAFSYNEQFF	TGCAGCGTTGAAGGTTGGGCGGGGGCCTTCTCCTACAATGAGCAGTTCTTC
NA	once	TRBV7-3	TRBJ2-1	CASRADSSTYNEQFF	TGTGCCAGCAGGGCTGACAGCTCCACCTACAATGAGCAGTTCTTC
TRBD1	NA	TRBV18	TRBJ2-4	CASSPPGTENIQYF	TGTGCCAGCTCACCCCCCGGGACAGAAAACATTCAGTACTTC
TRBD1	NA	TRBV14	TRBJ1-2	CASSSDRAGGYGYTF	TGTGCCAGCAGCTCGGACAGGGCGGGCGGTTATGGCTACACCTTC
TRBD2	NA	TRBV6-6	TRBJ2-7	CASTSRGGGAYEQYF	TGTGCCAGCACCTCCCGGGGCGGGGGAGCCTACGAGCAGTACTTC
TRBD1	NA	TRBV5-4	TRBJ2-2	CASSLGDRAAGELFF	TGTGCCAGCAGCTTGGGGGACAGGGCGGCCGGGGAGCTGTTTTTT
TRBD1	NA	TRBV7-3	TRBJ2-4	CASTPGSPNGQGKNIQYF	TGTGCCAGCACCCCCGGGTCCCCTAACGGACAGGGAAAAAACATTCAGTACTTC
NA	NA	TRBV6-1	TRBJ1-1	CASRVDGGTEAFF	TGTGCCAGCAGAGTAGACGGGGGCACTGAAGCTTTCTTT
TRBD2	NA	TRBV5-4	TRBJ2-2	CASSNSGTRNTGELFF	TGTGCCAGCAGCAACTCCGGGACTAGGAACACCGGGGAGCTGTTTTTT